Presented here are 6 T cell receptor beta chains from one specimen sequenced in a study of graft-versus-host responses after intestinal transplantation. Profiled with immunoSEQ multiplex PCR; TCRdb holds only in-frame clones, not every one. The profile shows fewer than 130,000 clones, roughly 93% of them singletons. No antigens are known for them. The source was unstimulated CD8+ T cells sorted from spleen or lymph node cells, collected before intestinal transplant. The receptors were gathered from a human donor who received an intestinal transplant.

The V and J genes are TRBV29-1 and TRBJ2-5, with TRBD1 matching over 10 bases. The CDR3 has 14 residues. Germline V gene sequence: CDR1 SQVTM, CDR2 ANQGSEA. Losses at the gene ends were 6 bases for V and 4 bases for J; bases not matched to a gene: 8. As DNA, the CDR3 is TGCAGCGTGTCTGGGACAGGGGCGGGAGAGACCCAGTACTTC. Amino acids: CSVSGTGAGETQYF.

The genes are TRBV14 and TRBJ2-7; D perhaps matches TRBD2 (6 bases). Trimming stripped 4 bases from V and 4 bases from J, with 20 bases between. CDR3 size: 16 residues. CDR1 and CDR2 from the germline V gene are SGHDN and FVKESK. CDR3 in amino acids: CASSLKDTSRLYEQYF. CDR3 DNA sequence: TGTGCCAGCAGCCTCAAGGATACTAGCAGATTATACGAGCAGTACTTC.

The chain combines TRBV10-2 with TRBJ1-5; 8 nucleotides match TRBD1. The V and J ends lost 3 bases and 7 bases, in that order; junction bases with no gene match: 5. The CDR3 consists of 14 residues. CDR1 WSHSY and CDR2 SAAADI come from the germline V gene. CDR3 sequence (DNA): TGCGCCAGCAGTGATCGGGGACAGGCCCAGCCCCAGCATTTT. Translating gives CASSDRGQAQPQHF.

The chain links TRBV7-9 to TRBJ1-1; 7 positions match TRBD1. The CDR3 is 11 residues long. Germline V lookup: CDR1 SEHNR, CDR2 FQNEAQ (reference sequence). V shed 8 bases and J 6 bases; nucleotides not matched to a gene: 3. Here the CDR3 reads CASQTGSEAFF. The DNA for the CDR3 is TGTGCCAGCCAGACAGGGTCTGAAGCTTTCTTT.

The rearrangement links TRBV2 to TRBJ1-1; D not certain. CDR1 is SNHLY and CDR2 is FYNNEI in the germline V gene. The V end was cut by 2 bases, the J end by 7 bases, with 8 bases between. This CDR3 is 12 amino acids long. Written as DNA, the CDR3 is TGTGCCAGCAGTGAAATCGGGAGTGAAGCTTTCTTT. Its translation is CASSEIGSEAFF.

The rearrangement uses TRBV7-2 and TRBJ2-1, with D unclear. The germline gives CDR1 SGHTA, CDR2 FQGNSA. V dropped 5 bases and J dropped 3 bases, with 8 bases sitting between them. CDR3 length equals 13 residues. CDR3 DNA: TGTGCCAGCAGCCGATCTCACTACAATGAGCAGTTCTTC. It specifies CASSRSHYNEQFF.